The clone carrying this T cell receptor beta chain has only a few counts. This entry belongs to a study of cytomegalovirus exposure and HLA in healthy donors. Germline assignment: CDR1 SEHNR and CDR2 FQNEAQ (reference sequence). The length of the CDR3 is 12 residues. V was cut by 8 bases and J by 1 base, with 8 bases left in between. The PCR made use of 60 Vbeta and 13 Jbeta primers. Data came from immunoSEQ multiplex PCR; TCRdb stores just in-frame clones and leaves some out. The data show about 200,000 clones, 80% to 90% seen once. Input material: PBMCs. The sequence was collected from a young man in good health and CMV-seronegative. The chain recombines TRBV7-9 with TRBJ1-1; D is ambiguous. The CDR3 nucleotides are TGTGCCAGCGAACCGGGGAACACTGAAGCTTTCTTT. Its translation is CASEPGNTEAFF. The whole variable domain, remainder taken from reference TRBV7-9 and TRBJ1-1, is DTGVSQNPRHKITKRGQNVTFRCDPISEHNRLYWYRQTLGQGPEFLTYFQNEAQLEKSRLLSDRFSAERPKGSFSTLEIQRTEQGDSAMYLCASEPGNTEAFFGQGTRLTVV.